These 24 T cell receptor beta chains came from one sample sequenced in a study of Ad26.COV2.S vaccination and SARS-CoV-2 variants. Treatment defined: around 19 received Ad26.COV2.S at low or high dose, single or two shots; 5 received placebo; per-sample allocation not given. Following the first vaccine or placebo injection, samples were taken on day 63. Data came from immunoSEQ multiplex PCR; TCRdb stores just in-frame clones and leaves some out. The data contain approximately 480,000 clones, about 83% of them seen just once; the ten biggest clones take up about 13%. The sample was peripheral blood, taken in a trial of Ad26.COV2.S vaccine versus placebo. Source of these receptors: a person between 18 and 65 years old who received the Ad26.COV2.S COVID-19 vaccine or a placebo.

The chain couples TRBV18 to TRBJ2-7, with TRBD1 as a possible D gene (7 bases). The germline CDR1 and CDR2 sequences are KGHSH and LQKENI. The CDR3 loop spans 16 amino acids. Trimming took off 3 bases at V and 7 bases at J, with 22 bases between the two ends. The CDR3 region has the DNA TGTGCCAGCTCACCGGGGACAGCTTGGGACTCAGGGGAGCAGTACTTC. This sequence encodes CASSPGTAWDSGEQYF.

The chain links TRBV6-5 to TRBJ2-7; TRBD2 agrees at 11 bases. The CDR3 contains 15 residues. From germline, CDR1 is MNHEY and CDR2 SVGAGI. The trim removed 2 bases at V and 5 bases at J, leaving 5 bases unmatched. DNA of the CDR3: TGTGCCAGCAGTTACACAACGGGACTAGCGGACGAGCAGTACTTC. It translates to CASSYTTGLADEQYF.

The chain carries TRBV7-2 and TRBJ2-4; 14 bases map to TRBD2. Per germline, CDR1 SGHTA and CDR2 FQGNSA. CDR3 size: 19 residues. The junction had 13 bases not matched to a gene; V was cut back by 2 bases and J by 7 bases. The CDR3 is CASSLPPRLAGGRENIQYF. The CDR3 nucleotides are TGTGCCAGCAGCTTACCCCCCCGACTAGCGGGAGGGCGGGAGAACATTCAGTACTTC.

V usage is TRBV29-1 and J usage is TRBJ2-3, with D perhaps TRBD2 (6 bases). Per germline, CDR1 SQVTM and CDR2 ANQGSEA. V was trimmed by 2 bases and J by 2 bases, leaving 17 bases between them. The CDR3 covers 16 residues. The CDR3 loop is CSVELILAENTDTQYF. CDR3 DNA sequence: TGCAGCGTTGAACTTATATTAGCGGAAAACACAGATACGCAGTATTTT.

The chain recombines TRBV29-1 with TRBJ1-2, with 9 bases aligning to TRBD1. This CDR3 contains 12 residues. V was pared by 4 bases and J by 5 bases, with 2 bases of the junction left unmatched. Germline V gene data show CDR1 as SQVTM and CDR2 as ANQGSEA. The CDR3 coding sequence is TGCAGCGTTGCAGACAGGGGGTATGGCTACACCTTC. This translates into CSVADRGYGYTF.

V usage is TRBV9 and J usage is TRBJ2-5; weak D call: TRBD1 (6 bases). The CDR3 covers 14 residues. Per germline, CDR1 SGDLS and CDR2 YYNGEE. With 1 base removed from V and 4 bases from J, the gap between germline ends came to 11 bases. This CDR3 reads CASSVTGYGETQYF. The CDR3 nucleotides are TGTGCCAGCAGCGTAACAGGGTACGGAGAGACCCAGTACTTC.

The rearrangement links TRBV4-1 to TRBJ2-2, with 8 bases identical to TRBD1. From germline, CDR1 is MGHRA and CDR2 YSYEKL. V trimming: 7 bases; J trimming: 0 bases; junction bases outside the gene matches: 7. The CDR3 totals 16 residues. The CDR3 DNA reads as TGCGCCAGCACCTGGAGACAGGGGACGAACACCGGGGAGCTGTTTTTT. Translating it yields CASTWRQGTNTGELFF.

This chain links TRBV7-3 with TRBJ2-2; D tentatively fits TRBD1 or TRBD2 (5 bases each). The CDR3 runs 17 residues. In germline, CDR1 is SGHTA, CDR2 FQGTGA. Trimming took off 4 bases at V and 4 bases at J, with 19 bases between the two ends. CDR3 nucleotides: TGTGCCAGCAGCTCAGAACCAGCTCCGGGGCTCACCGGGGAGCTGTTTTTT. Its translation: CASSSEPAPGLTGELFF.

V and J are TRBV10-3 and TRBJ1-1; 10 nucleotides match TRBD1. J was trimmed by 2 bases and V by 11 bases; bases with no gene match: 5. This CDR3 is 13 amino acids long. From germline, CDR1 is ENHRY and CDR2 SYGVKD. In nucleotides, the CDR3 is TGTGCCGCGGGACAGGGGAAAAACACTGAAGCTTTCTTT. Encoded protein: CAAGQGKNTEAFF.

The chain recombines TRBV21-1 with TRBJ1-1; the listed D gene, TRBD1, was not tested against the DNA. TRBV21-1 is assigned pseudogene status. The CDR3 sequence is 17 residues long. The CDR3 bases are TGTGCCAGCAGAACTTTACCGGGACAGGGGAGTAACACTGAAGCTTTCTTT. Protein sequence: CASRTLPGQGSNTEAFF.

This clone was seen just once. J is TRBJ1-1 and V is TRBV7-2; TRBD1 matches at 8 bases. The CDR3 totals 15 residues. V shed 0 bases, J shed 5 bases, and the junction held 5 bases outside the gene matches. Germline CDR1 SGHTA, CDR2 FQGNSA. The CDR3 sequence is CASSLAGQGKTEAFF. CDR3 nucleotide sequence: TGTGCCAGCAGCTTAGCCGGACAGGGCAAGACTGAAGCTTTCTTT.

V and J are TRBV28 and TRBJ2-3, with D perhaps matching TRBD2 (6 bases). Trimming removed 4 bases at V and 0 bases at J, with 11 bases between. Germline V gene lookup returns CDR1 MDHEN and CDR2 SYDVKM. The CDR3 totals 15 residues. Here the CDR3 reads CASSSGAQSTDTQYF. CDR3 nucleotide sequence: TGTGCCAGCAGTTCGGGAGCCCAAAGCACAGATACGCAGTATTTT.

CDR3 loop: CAWSATGRGWLAFF. The DNA for the CDR3 is TGTGCCTGGAGTGCGACAGGGAGAGGTTGGTTAGCTTTCTTT. This chain uses TRBV30 with TRBJ1-1; 7 bases line up with TRBD1. V shed 1 base, J shed 10 bases, and the junction held 12 bases outside the gene matches. This CDR3 contains 14 residues. Germline CDR1 is GTSNPN and CDR2 is SVGIG (reference sequence).

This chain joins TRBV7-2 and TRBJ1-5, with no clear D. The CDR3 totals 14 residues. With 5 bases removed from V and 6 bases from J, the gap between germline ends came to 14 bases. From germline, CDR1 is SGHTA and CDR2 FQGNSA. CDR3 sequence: CASSPLTWGQPQHF. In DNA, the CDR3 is TGTGCCAGCAGCCCCCTGACATGGGGTCAGCCCCAGCATTTT.

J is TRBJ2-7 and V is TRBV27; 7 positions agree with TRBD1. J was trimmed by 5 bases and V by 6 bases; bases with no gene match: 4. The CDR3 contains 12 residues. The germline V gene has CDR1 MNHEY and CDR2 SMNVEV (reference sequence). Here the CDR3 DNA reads TGTGCCAGCAGGGGACAGTCCCACGAGCAGTACTTC. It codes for CASRGQSHEQYF.

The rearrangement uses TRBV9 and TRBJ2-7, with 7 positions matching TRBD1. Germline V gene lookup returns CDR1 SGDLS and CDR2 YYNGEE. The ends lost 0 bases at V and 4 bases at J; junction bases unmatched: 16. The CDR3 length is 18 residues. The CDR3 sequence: CASSVAPRGLATHYEQYF. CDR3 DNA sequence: TGTGCCAGCAGCGTAGCCCCGAGGGGGCTTGCGACCCATTACGAGCAGTACTTC.

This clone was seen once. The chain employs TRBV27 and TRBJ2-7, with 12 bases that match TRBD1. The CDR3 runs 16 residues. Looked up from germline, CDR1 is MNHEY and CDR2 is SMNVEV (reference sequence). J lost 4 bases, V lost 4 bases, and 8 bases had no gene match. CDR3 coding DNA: TGTGCCAGCAGTTCCCCCGGGACAGGGGGCCTGTACGAGCAGTACTTC. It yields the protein CASSSPGTGGLYEQYF.

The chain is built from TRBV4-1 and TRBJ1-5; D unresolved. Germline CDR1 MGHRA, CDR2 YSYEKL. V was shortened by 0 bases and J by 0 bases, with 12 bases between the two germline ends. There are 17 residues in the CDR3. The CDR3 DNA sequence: TGCGCCAGCAGCCAAGAGCCCGGGCAAAATAGCAATCAGCCCCAGCATTTT. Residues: CASSQEPGQNSNQPQHF.

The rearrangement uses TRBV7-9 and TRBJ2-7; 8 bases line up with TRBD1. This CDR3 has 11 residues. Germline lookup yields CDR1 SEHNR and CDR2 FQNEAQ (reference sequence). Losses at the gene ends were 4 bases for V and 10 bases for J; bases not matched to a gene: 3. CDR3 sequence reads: CASSSRGLQYF. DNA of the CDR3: TGTGCCAGCAGCTCCAGGGGGCTACAGTACTTC.

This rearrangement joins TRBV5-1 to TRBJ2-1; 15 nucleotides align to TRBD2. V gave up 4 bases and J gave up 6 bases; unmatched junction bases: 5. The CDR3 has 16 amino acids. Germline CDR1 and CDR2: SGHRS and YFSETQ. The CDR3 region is CASSPGLAGGSNEQFF. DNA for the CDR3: TGCGCCAGCAGCCCGGGACTAGCGGGAGGAAGCAATGAGCAGTTCTTC.

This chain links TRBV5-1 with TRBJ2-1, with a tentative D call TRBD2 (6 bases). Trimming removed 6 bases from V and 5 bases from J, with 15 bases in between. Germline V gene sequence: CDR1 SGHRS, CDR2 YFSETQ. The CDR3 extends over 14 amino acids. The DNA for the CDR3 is TGCGCCAGCACCCTGGCGGGGCGGAACAATGAGCAGTTCTTC. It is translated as CASTLAGRNNEQFF.

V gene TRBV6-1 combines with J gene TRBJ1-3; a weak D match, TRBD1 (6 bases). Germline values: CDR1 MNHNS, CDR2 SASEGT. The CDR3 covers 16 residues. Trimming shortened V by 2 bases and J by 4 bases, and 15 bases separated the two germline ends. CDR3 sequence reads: CASSEPGGAKGNTIYF. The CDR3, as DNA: TGTGCCAGCAGTGAACCTGGGGGCGCGAAAGGAAACACCATATATTTT.

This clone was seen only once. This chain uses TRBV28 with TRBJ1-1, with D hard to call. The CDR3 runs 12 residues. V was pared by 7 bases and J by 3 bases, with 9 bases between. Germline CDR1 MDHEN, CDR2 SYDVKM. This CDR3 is CASNERYTEAFF. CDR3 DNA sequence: TGTGCCAGCAATGAAAGGTACACTGAAGCTTTCTTT. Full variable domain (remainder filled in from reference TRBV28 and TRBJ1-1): DVKVTQSSRYLVKRTGEKVFLECVQDMDHENMFWYRQDPGLGLRLIYFSYDVKMKEKGDIPEGYSVSREKKERFSLILESASTNQTSMYLCASNERYTEAFFGQGTRLTVV.

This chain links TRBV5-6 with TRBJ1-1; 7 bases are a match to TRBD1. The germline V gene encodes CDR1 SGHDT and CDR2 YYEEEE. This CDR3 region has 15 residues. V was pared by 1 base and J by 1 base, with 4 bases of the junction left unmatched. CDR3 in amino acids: CASSLQTGPNTEAFF. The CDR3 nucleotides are TGTGCCAGCAGCTTGCAGACAGGGCCGAACACTGAAGCTTTCTTT.